Presented here are 11 T cell receptor beta chains from one specimen sequenced in a study of early T cells in non-severe SARS-CoV-2 infection. TCRdb re-called the 5' RACE reads with MiXCR, one entry per CDR3 protein. In the table there are some 25,000 distinct CDR3 sequences, about 4.6% of which are singletons. Sequences were obtained from whole blood. The receptors originated from an adult who was a healthcare worker with PCR-confirmed SARS-CoV-2 infection or an uninfected control (not recorded which).

Many counts were recorded for this clonotype. The V gene is TRBV9, the J gene TRBJ2-1; 7 positions agree with TRBD2. The CDR3 loop spans 13 amino acids. The V and J ends lost 4 bases and 13 bases, in that order; junction bases with no gene match: 11. Germline lookup yields CDR1 SGDLS and CDR2 YYNGEE. The CDR3 region has the DNA TGTGCCAGCAGCCTCGACCTTAGCGGGCCACAGTTCTTC. This codes for CASSLDLSGPQFF.

This clonotype was detected ten times or more. The rearrangement joins TRBV7-6 to TRBJ2-3, with D maybe TRBD2 (6 bases). Per germline, CDR1 SGHVS and CDR2 FNYEAQ. This CDR3 region has 15 residues. The ends were cut back, 1 base at V and 6 bases at J, with 14 bases in the middle. CDR3 loop: CASSLGPGDGDTQYF. DNA of the CDR3: TGTGCCAGCAGCTTAGGTCCGGGAGATGGGGATACGCAGTATTTT.

This clonotype was found many times. The rearrangement joins TRBV19 to TRBJ2-2, with D perhaps given as TRBD1 or TRBD2 (5 bases each). The CDR3 covers 15 residues. The germline CDR1 and CDR2 sequences are LNHDA and SQIVND (reference sequence). The ends were cut back, 9 bases at V and 7 bases at J, with 21 bases in the middle. The CDR3 spells CASRSGASYNGELFF. The CDR3 bases are TGTGCCAGCCGTTCCGGGGCGTCATACAACGGGGAGCTGTTTTTT.

This clonotype showed up many times. The chain is built from TRBV3-1 and TRBJ2-3; D not certain. The CDR3 extends over 14 amino acids. Germline-derived CDR1 and CDR2 are LGHDT and YNNKEL (reference sequence). Trimming removed 1 base from V and 6 bases from J, with 11 bases in between. The CDR3 spells CASSQGFAGDTQYF. For the CDR3, the DNA is TGTGCCAGCAGCCAAGGGTTCGCCGGCGATACGCAGTATTTT.

This clonotype was recorded many times. The chain employs TRBV20-1 and TRBJ2-3; D might be TRBD1 (6 bases). Germline CDR1 DFQATT, CDR2 SNEGSKA (reference sequence). Trimming took off 5 bases at V and 4 bases at J, with 19 bases between the two ends. The CDR3 runs 15 residues. The CDR3 is CSALPMKGDADTQYF. CDR3 in DNA: TGCAGTGCTTTGCCCATGAAGGGGGACGCAGATACGCAGTATTTT.

This clonotype was counted many times. This chain connects TRBV28 to TRBJ1-4; D gene ambiguous. V was clipped by 2 bases and J by 0 bases, with 7 bases between them. The CDR3 has 15 amino acids. Germline values: CDR1 MDHEN, CDR2 SYDVKM. The CDR3 nucleotides are TGTGCCAGCAGTTTACGAGATACAACTAATGAAAAACTGTTTTTT. It encodes CASSLRDTTNEKLFF.

At least ten counts were recorded for this clonotype. The V call is TRBV12-3 or TRBV12-4, the J call TRBJ2-2, with TRBD1 matching 7 bases. V shed 6 bases, J shed 5 bases, and the junction held 9 bases outside the gene matches. The CDR3 length is 15 residues. CDR3 sequence reads: CASSPRDSSTGELFF. The DNA for the CDR3 is TGTGCCAGCAGCCCAAGGGACAGTTCAACCGGGGAGCTGTTTTTT.

There are many counts of this clonotype. The J gene is TRBJ2-3, the V gene TRBV2; 8 nucleotides match TRBD2. This CDR3 has 16 amino acids. J was trimmed by 6 bases and V by 6 bases; bases with no gene match: 14. From germline, CDR1 is SNHLY and CDR2 FYNNEI. This chain's CDR3 is CASRALTSGIPDTQYF. CDR3 sequence (DNA): TGTGCCAGCAGGGCCCTCACTAGCGGCATCCCGGATACGCAGTATTTT.

The chain couples TRBV4-2 to TRBJ2-2; the match to TRBD2 covers 10 bases. CDR1 is LGHNA, CDR2 YNFKEQ, per germline. There are 17 residues in the CDR3. V shed 0 bases and J 4 bases; nucleotides not matched to a gene: 5. CDR3 protein: CASSQELAGVTTGELFF. The CDR3 DNA is TGTGCCAGCAGCCAAGAGCTAGCGGGGGTAACCACCGGGGAGCTGTTTTTT.

This clonotype was seen ten or more times. This chain connects TRBV7-9 to TRBJ2-7; possible D gene TRBD1, 5 bases. The germline V gene has CDR1 SEHNR and CDR2 FQNEAQ (reference sequence). Trimming left V 1 base short and J 11 bases short, with 18 bases between. CDR3 length equals 14 residues. This chain's CDR3 is CASSLDQTVPREYF. Written as DNA, the CDR3 is TGTGCCAGCAGCTTAGACCAGACAGTGCCCCGAGAGTACTTC.

This clonotype was detected many times. The genes are TRBV2 and TRBJ1-5; unclear D gene. V gave up 4 bases and J gave up 7 bases, with 8 bases separating them. This CDR3 is 12 amino acids long. The V gene's germline CDR1 is SNHLY and CDR2 FYNNEI. The CDR3 region is CASSAASQPQHF. CDR3 in DNA: TGTGCCAGCAGTGCTGCATCCCAGCCCCAGCATTTT.